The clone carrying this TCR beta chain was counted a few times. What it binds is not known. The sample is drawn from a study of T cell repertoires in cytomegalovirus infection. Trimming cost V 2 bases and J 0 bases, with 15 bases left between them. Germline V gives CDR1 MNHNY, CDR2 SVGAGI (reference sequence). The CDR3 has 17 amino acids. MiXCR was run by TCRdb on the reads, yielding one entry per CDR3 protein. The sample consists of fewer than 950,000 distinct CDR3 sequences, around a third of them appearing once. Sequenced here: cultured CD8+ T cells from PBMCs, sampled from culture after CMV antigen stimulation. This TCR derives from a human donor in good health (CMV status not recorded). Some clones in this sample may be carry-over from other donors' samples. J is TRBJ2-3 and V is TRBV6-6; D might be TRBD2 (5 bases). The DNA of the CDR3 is TGTGCCAGCAGTTACGAAAGAGGGAAATCGAGCACAGATACGCAGTATTTT. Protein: CASSYERGKSSTDTQYF.